The clone carrying this T cell receptor (beta chain) appeared a single time. Its target is not known. These data are taken from a study of blood T cells in healthy people across ages. This CDR3 comprises 17 residues. V was clipped by 5 bases and J by 5 bases; unmatched bases: 16. Germline CDR1 reads MNHEY; CDR2 reads SVGEGT. Every sample yielded at least 6.5 million isolated PBMCs. With a J-beta primer mix and a sample-barcoded 5' primer, a second PCR ran roughly 7 to 11 cycles. The authors tagged each cDNA molecule using a template-switch adaptor with 12 random nucleotides. TCRdb called the 5' RACE reads again in MiXCR, with one record for every CDR3 protein. The table records over a million distinct CDR3 sequences, 55% to 75% of them present only once. General study points: No one knew whether donors had CMV, which possibly confounded expanded clonotype changes. More naive CD4+ cells and higher diversity marked long-lived donors relative to aged donors.

This TCR was sampled from a man aged 18 to 30 in good health. The rearrangement links TRBV6-2 or TRBV6-3 to TRBJ2-3; 7 bases line up with TRBD2. The material sequenced was blood. CDR3 sequence (DNA): TGTGCCAGCAGTGCCACTAGCTACGCCGGCGGGGGAGATACGCAGTATTTT. Its translation: CASSATSYAGGGDTQYF.